A selection of T cell receptor beta chains follows, all from one sample in a study of blood T cells in healthy people across ages. MiXCR was run by TCRdb on the 5' RACE reads, yielding one entry per CDR3 protein. The table records under 2,000,000 distinct CDR3 sequences, just under 50% of them present only once. The sequencing input was blood. Receptor source: a woman in her forties in good health. The CDR3 runs from the conserved cysteine through the conserved F or W. D genes are given only for firm matches. Clone size appears in some rows only: once, few, many, or a class for an expanded clone.

>few|TRBJ2-1|.|TRBV28
TGTGCCAGCACCCAGGACCGGTACAATGAGCAGTTCTTC
CASTQDRYNEQFF
>many|TRBJ2-5|.|TRBV29-1
TGCAGCGGGTCCCGAACAGCTATCCAAGAGACCCAGTACTTC
CSGSRTAIQETQYF
>.|TRBJ2-7|.|TRBV5-1
TGCGCCAGCGGTCAAAGATGGACACCGAACTACGAGCAGTACTTC
CASGQRWTPNYEQYF
>few|TRBJ2-7|TRBD1|TRBV5-1
TGCGCCAGCAGCTTGGGACAGGGGACTTTCTACGAGCAGTACTTC
CASSLGQGTFYEQYF
>.|TRBJ1-2|TRBD1|TRBV20-1
TGCAGTGCTGCGACCAGGACAGGGGGGTATGGCTACACCTTC
CSAATRTGGYGYTF
>.|TRBJ2-2|.|TRBV6-1
TGTGCCAGCAGTAGACCAGGGGTTCGCTCGAACACCGGGGAGCTGTTTTTT
CASSRPGVRSNTGELFF
>many|TRBJ2-5|.|TRBV4-2
TGTGCCAGCAGCCCCACGGGGTTCCAAGAGACCCAGTACTTC
CASSPTGFQETQYF
>.|TRBJ1-6|TRBD1|TRBV12-3/TRBV12-4
TGTGCCAGCAGTTTAGAAGGGACAGGCCCCTCACCCCTCCACTTT
CASSLEGTGPSPLHF
>.|TRBJ2-7|.|TRBV18
TGTGCCAGCTCACTCAATGATCGGGGTATCACTAACCACGAGCAGTACTTC
CASSLNDRGITNHEQYF
>few|TRBJ1-2|.|TRBV6-5
TGTGCCAGCAGTTACTCGTTGAGCGGAATCCCCTATGGCTACACCTTC
CASSYSLSGIPYGYTF
>.|TRBJ2-5|TRBD2|TRBV6-5
TGTGCCAGCACCGCCAGCGGGGGGCTAGAGACCCAGTACTTC
CASTASGGLETQYF
>few|TRBJ2-5|TRBD1|TRBV27
TGTGCCAGCAGTCCCCGGGACAGGGGGCCTGAGACCCAGTACTTC
CASSPRDRGPETQYF
>few|TRBJ2-7|TRBD1|TRBV28
TGTTCCGGTGGGACAGGCCTCTACGAGCAGTACTTC
CSGGTGLYEQYF
>.|TRBJ1-1|TRBD1|TRBV27
TGTGCCAGCAGTTTGGGGGTGGGACAGGGGACCAACACTGAAGCTTTCTTT
CASSLGVGQGTNTEAFF
>.|TRBJ2-5|.|TRBV7-2
TGTGCCAGCAGCTACTACATTTTGCAGGAGACCCAGTACTTC
CASSYYILQETQYF
>.|TRBJ1-6|.|TRBV6-2/TRBV6-3
TGTGCCAGCAGACCTTCAGGGGCTTTTAATTCACCCCCCCACTTT
CASRPSGAFNSPPHF
>once|TRBJ2-7|.|TRBV5-5
TGTGCCAGCAGCTTGGAGGGGAACCCGAGCTCCTACGAGCAGTACTTC
CASSLEGNPSSYEQYF
>.|TRBJ2-7|.|TRBV5-1
TGCGCCAGCAGGGACGAGGGAGTCGAGCAGTACTTC
CASRDEGVEQYF
>once|TRBJ2-3|TRBD1|TRBV18
TGTGCCAGCTCACTGGACAGGGATGCAGATACGCAGTATTTT
CASSLDRDADTQYF
>.|TRBJ2-1|.|TRBV7-2
TGTGCCAGCAGCTTACAGGGCATGACCTACAATGAGCAGTTCTTC
CASSLQGMTYNEQFF
>.|TRBJ1-1|.|TRBV29-1
TGCAGCGTCCTCGAGGGGGGGAGGACTGAAGCTTTCTTT
CSVLEGGRTEAFF
>few|TRBJ2-7|TRBD1|TRBV11-2
TGTGCCAGCAGCCCCGGGACAGGGGCCCACGAGCAGTACTTC
CASSPGTGAHEQYF
>once|TRBJ2-2|TRBD1|TRBV7-2
TGTGCCAGCAGGCTGACAGGGGGAGGGACCGGGGAGCTGTTTTTT
CASRLTGGGTGELFF
>.|TRBJ2-7|.|TRBV12-3/TRBV12-4
TGTGCCAGCACCTCGATGGCGTCCGAGCAGTACTTC
CASTSMASEQYF
>.|TRBJ1-6|TRBD1|TRBV4-1
TGCGCCAGCAGCCAAGCTTCTCGGACAGGGGTTAAGTCACCCCTCCACTTT
CASSQASRTGVKSPLHF